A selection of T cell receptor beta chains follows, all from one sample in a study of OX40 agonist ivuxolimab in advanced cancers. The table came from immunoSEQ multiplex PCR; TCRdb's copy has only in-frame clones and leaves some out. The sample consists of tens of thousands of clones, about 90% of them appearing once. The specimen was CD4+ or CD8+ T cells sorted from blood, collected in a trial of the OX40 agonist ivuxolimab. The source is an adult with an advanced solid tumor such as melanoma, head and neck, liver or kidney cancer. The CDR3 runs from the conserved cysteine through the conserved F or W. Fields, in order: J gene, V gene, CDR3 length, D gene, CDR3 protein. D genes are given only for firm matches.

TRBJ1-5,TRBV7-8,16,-,CASSLQGELSNQPQHF
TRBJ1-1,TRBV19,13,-,CASRGVRNTEAFF
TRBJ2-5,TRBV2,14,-,CASKLQGGGETQYF
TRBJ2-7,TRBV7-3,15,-,CASSLFLAGKDEQYF
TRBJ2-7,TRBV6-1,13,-,CATLALNSYEQYF
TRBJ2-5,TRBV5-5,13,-,CASSLSSQETQYF
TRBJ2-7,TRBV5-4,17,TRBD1,CASSLKTGTGGGNEQYF
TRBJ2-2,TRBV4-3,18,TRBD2,CASSQSMLAGGLTGELFF
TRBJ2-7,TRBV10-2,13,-,CASTIAQPYEQYF
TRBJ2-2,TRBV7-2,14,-,CASSFGGDTGELFF